Here is one T cell receptor beta chain with its context. The specificity of this receptor is unknown. Within one base of it there is no much larger clone, and no base qualities were kept. Reading from cysteine to phenylalanine, the CDR3 counts 17 amino acids. The entry retains the CDR3 DNA only, 51 bases that are in frame from base 1. TCRbeta CDR3 regions were amplified from genomic DNA by means of the immunoSEQ Assay, a bias-controlled multiplex PCR. In the paper's pipeline: The number of nucleated cells in each sample was estimated from the amplification of reference gene primers within the assay. To quantify the absolute abundance of each unique TCRbeta CDR3 rearrangement, sequence reads were collapsed and filtered. For each sample, productive Simpson clonality was calculated by taking the square root of Simpson's diversity index across productive rearrangements. In its TCRdb copy, this immuneACCESS table keeps in-frame sequences only and misses some clones. Where compared with another copy, unresolved V genes explain less than half of these, and the others have no known cause. D and trimming come from the DNA, and the V and J calls and clone size come from that table. This sample holds fewer than 350,000 clones; approximately 88% were observed only once. The top ten constitute roughly 5.2% of the sample.

Participants in the prospective study were aged roughly 18 to 100 years, lived in about two dozen United States geographic areas, and enrolled through a virtual design. To assign participants to cohorts, the prospective study relied on clinical history that participants themselves reported in a screening survey and a study questionnaire. Recovered participants in ImmuneRACE Cohort 3 were defined by two consecutive negative NP/OP PCR tests, clearance by a healthcare professional, or resolution of symptoms. Mobile phlebotomists in the prospective study collected whole blood, serum and a nasopharyngeal or oropharyngeal swab from every participant. Additional blood draws and questionnaires over an approximately two-month period could optionally be provided by prospective study participants. Blood samples from the prospective study were shipped frozen or at room temperature prior to DNA extraction.

This sample stems from a study of blood T cell repertoires in COVID-19 (dated by TCRdb to 2020 to 2022). Study-level background: Collaborator samples came from the United States, Italy and Spain and covered acute and convalescent phases of COVID-19. The dataset comprised deeply sampled blood TCRbeta repertoires from subjects exposed to, actively infected with, or recovered from COVID-19. The repertoires were released in a freely available public database meant as a resource for research on the immune response to SARS-CoV-2. The material from the prospective study consisted of cDNA or gDNA derived from T cells, B-cell-depleted T cells, or PBMCs. The sample metadata nearly always contained a de-identified subject ID, COVID-19 status, age in years and sex. Samples were obtained from the ongoing ImmuneRACE study (first 160 participants) and from roughly 1,300 subjects provided by 6 global collaborators. Where HLA class I and class II types were available, the types were taken from metadata supplied by the sample provider, not from assay-based typing.

Points the paper makes about the study in general: The quantity of clinical and demographic metadata differed by source and by participant and was supplied without curation.

The origin of this receptor is a man in his fifties or sixties who had recovered from COVID-19. Rearrangement joined TRBV21-1 to TRBJ1-5; TRBD1 is the table's D call, not checked against the DNA. TRBV21-1 is a listed pseudogene. Sequenced material: PBMCs or T cells enriched from blood (not recorded which). For the CDR3, the sequence is CASSKAWGGYSNQPQHF. The sequenced DNA is TGTGCCAGCAGCAAAGCTTGGGGCGGCTATAGCAATCAGCCCCAGCATTTT.